This T cell receptor (beta chain) is drawn from a study of cytotoxic CD8 clonotypes in ibrutinib-treated CLL. Study at large: Treatment had run for a median around eleven months, range 6 to 36, when response samples were taken.

Study-wide points: Shared public clonotypes were rare, and on treatment they either got smaller or stayed the same. Patients showed higher baseline clonality than age-matched healthy donors, and it tracked circulating CD8+ T-cell counts.

This clone was recorded a few times. Its cognate antigen is unknown. The trim removed 1 base at V and 5 bases at J, leaving 12 bases unmatched. Germline CDR1 reads PRHDT; CDR2 reads FYEKMQ (reference sequence). There are 17 residues in the CDR3. Clones were read by immunoSEQ multiplex PCR, and TCRdb kept only the in-frame ones, dropping some. The sample consists of about 57,000 clones, 56% of them appearing once. Here the sequenced sample was PBMCs, taken after 24 months of ibrutinib treatment. V and J are TRBV13 and TRBJ2-7; 9 bases fit TRBD1. This TCR came from a human donor with chronic lymphocytic leukemia. The CDR3 sequence is CASSLVAVRDRANEQYF. CDR3 nucleotide sequence: TGTGCCAGCAGCTTAGTAGCGGTCCGGGACAGGGCCAACGAGCAGTACTTC. Looking up the rest from reference TRBV13 and TRBJ2-7 gives the full variable domain: AAGVIQSPRHLIKEKRETATLKCYPIPRHDTVYWYQQGPGQDPQFLISFYEKMQSDKGSIPDRFSAQQFSDYHSELNMSSLELGDSALYFCASSLVAVRDRANEQYFGPGTRLTVT.